These 20 T cell receptor beta chains were sequenced from one sample in a study of technical replicates of blood from a handful of donors. Sequencing used immunoSEQ multiplex PCR; TCRdb keeps in-frame clones, though not all of them. The sample contains fewer than 90,000 clones, 94% of which appear only once. Sequencing was performed on T cells isolated from PBMCs. The receptor set was obtained from a human donor in good health.

The chain is built from TRBV10-2 and TRBJ2-1; 9 bases agree with TRBD2. Trimming cost V 11 bases and J 7 bases; bases outside gene matches: 9. Germline lookup yields CDR1 WSHSY and CDR2 SAAADI. CDR3 length equals 13 residues. This chain's CDR3 is CAGASGVRNEQFF. In DNA form, the CDR3 reads TGCGCCGGCGCTAGCGGGGTCAGGAATGAGCAGTTCTTC.

The chain joins TRBV5-8 to TRBJ2-1; TRBD2 might be the D (6 bases). Per the germline V gene, CDR1 is SGHTS and CDR2 is YDEGEE. Trimming took off 6 bases at V and 3 bases at J, with 13 bases between the two ends. This CDR3 spans 14 amino acids. The CDR3, as DNA: TGTGCCAGCAATAGACTAGAAATCTACAATGAGCAGTTCTTC. Translation: CASNRLEIYNEQFF.

The chain recombines TRBV10-1 with TRBJ2-1; D gene uncertain. The germline gives CDR1 WNHNN, CDR2 SYGVQD (reference sequence). Trimming took off 3 bases at V and 7 bases at J, with 13 bases between the two ends. The CDR3 sequence is 14 residues long. This chain's CDR3 is CASSDPPSTNEQFF. As DNA, the CDR3 is TGCGCCAGCAGTGACCCTCCGAGTACGAATGAGCAGTTCTTC.

The chain has TRBV14 and TRBJ2-1; 11 nucleotides match TRBD2. Trimming removed 5 bases from V and 1 base from J; junction bases left unmatched: 13. The CDR3 extends over 19 amino acids. Germline CDR1 is SGHDN and CDR2 is FVKESK. The CDR3 spells CASSYVGASGGPSYNEQFF. CDR3 in DNA: TGTGCCAGCAGCTATGTCGGGGCTAGCGGGGGGCCTTCCTACAATGAGCAGTTCTTC. Full variable domain (rest looked up from reference TRBV14 and TRBJ2-1): EAGVTQFPSHSVIEKGQTVTLRCDPISGHDNLYWYRRVMGKEIKFLLHFVKESKQDESGMPNNRFLAERTGGTYSTLKVQPAELEDSGVYFCASSYVGASGGPSYNEQFFGPGTRLTVL.

CDR3 amino acids: CASRTPGTDTEAFF. Here the CDR3 DNA reads TGTGCCAGCAGGACCCCCGGGACAGACACTGAAGCTTTCTTT. V usage is TRBV7-9 and J usage is TRBJ1-1; 7 bases match TRBD1. Germline V gives CDR1 SEHNR, CDR2 FQNEAQ (reference sequence). The CDR3 covers 14 residues. With V trimmed by 6 bases and J by 3 bases, 7 bases remained unmatched.

The V call is TRBV18, the J call TRBJ2-5; 7 nucleotides line up with TRBD1. The CDR3 sequence is 13 residues long. V was pared by 5 bases and J by 1 base, with 1 base of the junction left unmatched. Germline V lookup: CDR1 KGHSH, CDR2 LQKENI. The CDR3 nucleotides are TGTGCCAGCTCATGGGACAGCCAAGAGACCCAGTACTTC. This codes for CASSWDSQETQYF.

The chain links TRBV6-1 to TRBJ2-7, with 9 bases lining up with TRBD2. Germline assignment: CDR1 MNHNS and CDR2 SASEGT. V lost 2 bases and J lost 0; bases outside the gene matches: 17. The CDR3 has 20 amino acids. The CDR3 is CASSELPAGVSGGSSYEQYF. CDR3 DNA: TGTGCCAGCAGTGAATTGCCGGCAGGGGTTAGCGGGGGTAGCTCCTACGAGCAGTACTTC.

The CDR3 region has the DNA TGTGCCAGCAGCCTAATCGGGACAGGGAATCAGCCCCAGCATTTT. Its protein product is CASSLIGTGNQPQHF. This sequence joins TRBV27 and TRBJ1-5, with TRBD1 matching 9 bases. The CDR3 is 15 amino acids. The V segment lost 6 bases and the J segment 4 bases; nucleotides outside the gene matches: 7. Germline V gives CDR1 MNHEY, CDR2 SMNVEV (reference sequence).

The chain links TRBV5-1 to TRBJ1-1, with TRBD1 identical over 9 bases. This CDR3 is 15 amino acids long. CDR1 is SGHRS and CDR2 is YFSETQ in the germline V gene. V trimming: 5 bases; J trimming: 1 base; junction bases outside the gene matches: 6. The CDR3 DNA sequence: TGCGCCAGCAGACCTACAGGGGGCGAGAACACTGAAGCTTTCTTT. Encoded protein: CASRPTGGENTEAFF.

The chain uses TRBV18 and TRBJ1-4; 8 bases align to TRBD1. The germline gives CDR1 KGHSH, CDR2 LQKENI. J lost 4 bases, V lost 6 bases, and 13 bases had no gene match. This CDR3 is built from 17 residues. The CDR3 DNA reads TGTGCCAGCTCCCTACAAGACAGGGGACCCATTAATGAAAAACTGTTTTTT. Amino acids: CASSLQDRGPINEKLFF.

The chain uses TRBV5-1 and TRBJ2-3, with a possible D match to TRBD2 (5 bases). This CDR3 comprises 14 residues. V lost 2 bases and J 2 bases, leaving 9 bases between the germline ends. Germline V gene lookup returns CDR1 SGHRS and CDR2 YFSETQ. CDR3 loop: CASSLAVITDTQYF. Here the CDR3 DNA reads TGCGCCAGCAGCTTAGCGGTAATCACAGATACGCAGTATTTT.

In nucleotides, the CDR3 is TGTGCCAGCAGCCTAGGACTAGCGGGAGGGCCCTCGGGCTACGAGCAGTACTTC. Its protein product is CASSLGLAGGPSGYEQYF. The chain couples TRBV11-2 to TRBJ2-7; 15 bases agree with TRBD2. CDR3 length: 18 residues. After removal of 5 bases from V and 3 bases from J, the junction contained 11 bases not matched to a gene. Per the germline V gene, CDR1 is SGHAT and CDR2 is FQNNGV. Using reference TRBV11-2 and TRBJ2-7 for the parts outside the CDR3, the full variable domain is EAGVAQSPRYKIIEKRQSVAFWCNPISGHATLYWYQQILGQGPKLLIQFQNNGVVDDSQLPKDRFSAERLKGVDSTLKIQPAKLEDSAVYLCASSLGLAGGPSGYEQYFGPGTRLTVT.

The CDR3 here is CASSLNPRGGGETQYF. The CDR3 DNA reads TGTGCCAGCAGCTTAAATCCGCGGGGGGGCGGGGAGACCCAGTACTTC. V gene TRBV7-3 combines with J gene TRBJ2-5; TRBD2 agrees at 9 bases. The V gene end was trimmed by 1 base and the J gene end by 5 bases; junction bases not matched to a gene: 8. CDR1 and CDR2 from the germline V gene are SGHTA and FQGTGA. The CDR3 loop spans 16 amino acids.

V and J are TRBV6-8 and TRBJ2-3; 10 bases fit TRBD2. This CDR3 has 15 residues. The germline V gene has CDR1 MNHGY and CDR2 SAAAGT. Losses at the gene ends were 6 bases for V and 5 bases for J; bases not matched to a gene: 8. CDR3 loop: CASRSLAGAGDTQYF. The CDR3 DNA is TGTGCCAGCAGGTCCCTAGCGGGAGCTGGAGATACGCAGTATTTT.

This chain joins TRBV7-9 and TRBJ1-6; 7 bases align to TRBD1. After removal of 5 bases from V and 6 bases from J, the junction contained 4 bases not matched to a gene. This CDR3 is 14 amino acids long. The germline V gene encodes CDR1 SEHNR and CDR2 FQNEAQ (reference sequence). CDR3 region: CASSPRQGNSPLHF. The CDR3 coding sequence is TGTGCCAGCAGCCCCCGACAGGGTAATTCACCCCTCCACTTT. The whole variable domain, remainder taken from reference TRBV7-9 and TRBJ1-6, is DTGVSQNPRHKITKRGQNVTFRCDPISEHNRLYWYRQTLGQGPEFLTYFQNEAQLEKSRLLSDRFSAERPKGSFSTLEIQRTEQGDSAMYLCASSPRQGNSPLHFGNGTRLTVT.

CDR3 protein: CASSLLGGETQYF. CDR3 in DNA: TGCGCCAGCAGCTTGTTGGGGGGGGAGACCCAGTACTTC. The chain employs TRBV5-1 and TRBJ2-5; 7 bases are a match to TRBD2. V lost 1 base, J lost 5 bases, and 2 bases stayed unmatched. This CDR3 region has 13 residues. CDR1 and CDR2 (germline): SGHRS, YFSETQ.

A remark on this clone: The same CDR3 also results from other DNA sequences found in this sample. This chain connects TRBV27 to TRBJ1-1; D perhaps matches TRBD1 (5 bases). Germline V CDR1 and CDR2: MNHEY, SMNVEV (reference sequence). The CDR3 consists of 13 residues. Trimming took off 2 bases at V and 1 base at J, with 5 bases between the two ends. This CDR3 is CASSLQGNTEAFF. CDR3 DNA: TGTGCCAGCAGTTTACAGGGGAACACTGAAGCTTTCTTT.

The chain combines TRBV7-6 with TRBJ2-6, with a tentative D call TRBD2 (6 bases). The CDR3 sequence is 17 residues long. The V gene lost 3 bases and the J gene lost 0 bases, with 12 bases spanning the gap. Per the germline V gene, CDR1 is SGHVS and CDR2 is FNYEAQ. In DNA form, the CDR3 reads TGTGCCAGCAGCTTGGGCTTGGGGGGCTCTGGGGCCAACGTCCTGACTTTC. Amino acids: CASSLGLGGSGANVLTF.

V is TRBV5-1 and J is TRBJ1-2; 7 bases align to TRBD1. CDR1 and CDR2 from the germline V gene are SGHRS and YFSETQ. V shed 4 bases, J shed 0 bases, and the junction held 6 bases outside the gene matches. CDR3 length equals 15 residues. CDR3 loop: CASSGGQRANYGYTF. The CDR3 nucleotides are TGCGCCAGCAGCGGGGGACAGCGAGCTAACTATGGCTACACCTTC.

The rearrangement links TRBV27 to TRBJ1-1, with TRBD1 matching over 10 bases. J gave up 3 bases and V 6 bases, and 7 bases lay outside the gene matches. Germline lookup yields CDR1 MNHEY and CDR2 SMNVEV (reference sequence). The CDR3 contains 15 residues. The CDR3 sequence is CASRLLGTGDTEAFF. The CDR3 coding sequence is TGTGCCAGCAGATTACTAGGGACAGGGGACACTGAAGCTTTCTTT.